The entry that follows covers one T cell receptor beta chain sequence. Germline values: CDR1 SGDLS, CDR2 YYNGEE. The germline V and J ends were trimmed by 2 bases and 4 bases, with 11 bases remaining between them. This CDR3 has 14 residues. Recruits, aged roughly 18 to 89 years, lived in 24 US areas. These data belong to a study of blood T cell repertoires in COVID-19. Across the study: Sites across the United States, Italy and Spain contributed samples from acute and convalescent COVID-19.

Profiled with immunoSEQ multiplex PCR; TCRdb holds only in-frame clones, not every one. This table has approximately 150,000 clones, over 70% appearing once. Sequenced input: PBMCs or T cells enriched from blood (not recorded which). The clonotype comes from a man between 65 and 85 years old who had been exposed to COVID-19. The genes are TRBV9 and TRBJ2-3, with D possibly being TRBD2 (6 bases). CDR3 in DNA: TGTGCCAGCAGCGTGGGAGGCGTGGCAGATACGCAGTATTTT. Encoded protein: CASSVGGVADTQYF.